These 31 T cell receptor beta chains originate from one sample sequenced in a study of molecular identifiers for immune sequencing clone quantification. TCRdb re-called the PCR reads with MiXCR, one entry per CDR3 protein. The sample holds about 320,000 distinct CDR3 sequences, about 22% seen once. Sample: naive CD8+ T cells from blood, with Jurkat cell RNA spiked in. Subset meaning: FACS-sorted CD8+CD4-CCR7+CD45RA+ naive T cells. Receptors were obtained from a human donor in good health. Some libraries in this study had Jurkat cell RNA spiked in.

As for this clonotype: This may come from a read error, since a much larger clone is one base off. The J gene is TRBJ1-1, the V gene TRBV5-1; D is unresolved. The CDR3 is 12 amino acids. Germline V gene sequence: CDR1 SGHRS, CDR2 YFSETQ. CDR3 in amino acids: CASSFDNTGAFF. As DNA, the CDR3 is TGCGCCAGCAGCTTTGACAACACTGGAGCTTTCTTT.

This clonotype was detected a few times. This chain's CDR3 is CASSLNQVSYEQYF. CDR3 DNA: TGTGCCAGCAGTTTAAACCAGGTTTCCTACGAGCAGTACTTC. The rearrangement links TRBV28 to TRBJ2-7; D is ambiguous. V was shortened by 2 bases and J by 1 base, with 9 bases between the two germline ends. Germline V gene sequence: CDR1 MDHEN, CDR2 SYDVKM. The CDR3 has 14 residues.

Comments on this clonotype: This sequence may be a read error, since a much larger clone differs from it by one base. A read error is likely, as this CDR3 ends without the conserved phenylalanine or tryptophan. This chain links TRBV7-9 with TRBJ1-4; D perhaps matches TRBD1 (6 bases). CDR1 is SEHNR and CDR2 is FQNEAQ in the germline V gene (reference sequence). The ends were cut back, 5 bases at V and 8 bases at J, with 15 bases in the middle. CDR3 length: 14 residues. The chain's CDR3 is CASSGGGGHEKLFL. As DNA, the CDR3 is TGTGCCAGCAGCGGCGGTGGGGGGCACGAAAAACTGTTTCTT.

This clonotype was observed many times. The chain has TRBV4-1 and TRBJ2-3; 8 positions match TRBD2. The CDR3 is 15 amino acids. The germline CDR1 and CDR2 sequences are MGHRA and YSYEKL. V lost 4 bases and J lost 2; bases outside the gene matches: 5. The DNA of the CDR3 is TGCGCCAGCAGCCGCGGACTAGCCGACACAGATACGCAGTATTTT. Amino acids: CASSRGLADTDTQYF.

A word on this clonotype: At one boundary the junction diverges from the germline segment, which might be a read error. J is TRBJ2-7 and V is TRBV4-3, with TRBD1 matching over 7 bases. The germline V gene encodes CDR1 LGHNA and CDR2 YSLEER. CDR3 length: 17 residues. CDR3: CDSSQGPSGQENYEQYF. In DNA, the CDR3 is TGCGACAGCAGCCAAGGCCCCTCAGGACAGGAGAACTACGAGCAGTACTTC.

About this clonotype itself: It may be a read error: a sequence one base away is much more abundant. The gene calls are TRBV5-8 and TRBJ2-3; D could derive from TRBD1 or TRBD2 (6 bases each). Germline-derived CDR1 and CDR2 are SGHTS and YDEGEE. The CDR3 contains 15 residues. V lost 4 bases and J lost 10, with 22 bases in between. CDR3 coding DNA: TGTGCCAGCAGCCCTCTTGGGGGGCCGGGGGATCCGCAGTATTTT. This codes for CASSPLGGPGDPQYF. The full variable domain, with the rest looked up from reference TRBV5-8 and TRBJ2-3, is EAGVTQSPTHLIKTRGQQATLRCSPISGHTSVYWYQQALGLGLQFLLWYDEGEERNRGNFPPRFSGRQFPNYSSELNVNALELEDSALYLCASSPLGGPGDPQYFGPGTRLTVL.

The chain recombines TRBV2 with TRBJ2-3; 10 nucleotides agree with TRBD2. Germline CDR1 reads SNHLY; CDR2 reads FYNNEI. The CDR3 is made up of 16 amino acids. V trimming: 7 bases; J trimming: 1 base; junction bases outside the gene matches: 8. CDR3 nucleotides: TGTGCCAGCATTCCCCAGCGGGGGGGCCGCACAGATACGCAGTATTTT. Translating it yields CASIPQRGGRTDTQYF.

The chain links TRBV5-5 to TRBJ1-1; D gene uncertain. V gave up 4 bases and J gave up 3 bases, with 13 bases separating them. CDR3 size: 14 residues. Germline V gene sequence: CDR1 SGHKS, CDR2 YYEKEE (reference sequence). In DNA, the CDR3 is TGTGCCAGCAGCCTCCGATTGGGAGACACTGAAGCTTTCTTT. It translates to CASSLRLGDTEAFF.

This clonotype has a count of ten or more. This sequence joins TRBV7-9 and TRBJ1-1; unclear D gene. Between the trimmed V and J ends, which lost 5 bases and 2 bases, there was a span of 3 bases. CDR1 and CDR2 from the germline V gene are SEHNR and FQNEAQ (reference sequence). This CDR3 has 11 residues. In DNA, the CDR3 is TGTGCCAGCAGCGCTAACACTGAAGCTTTCTTT. Amino acids: CASSANTEAFF.

The chain uses TRBV11-2 and TRBJ2-7; D might be TRBD1 (5 bases). The germline V gene encodes CDR1 SGHAT and CDR2 FQNNGV. V was pared by 1 base and J by 4 bases, with 11 bases between. The length of the CDR3 is 14 residues. In DNA, the CDR3 is TGTGCCAGCAGCTTAGGATTCCAGGGTTACGAGCAGTACTTC. Translating it yields CASSLGFQGYEQYF.

The chain uses TRBV7-9 and TRBJ1-1; 7 positions agree with TRBD1. Germline V gene data show CDR1 as SEHNR and CDR2 as FQNEAQ (reference sequence). CDR3 size: 13 residues. Trimming removed 5 bases from V and 7 bases from J; junction bases left unmatched: 7. The CDR3 DNA is TGTGCCAGCAGCCGCCCTGGGACAGTTGAAGCTTTCTTT. Translating gives CASSRPGTVEAFF.

About this clonotype: At one end, the junction sequence differs from germline, possibly due to a read error. CDR3 DNA: TGTGCCAGCAGTTTAGGGGGGTTGAGTTCCTTC. As protein: CASSLGGLSSF. The chain carries TRBV12-3 or TRBV12-4 and TRBJ1-2; maybe TRBD1 (5 bases). This CDR3 spans 11 amino acids.

This clonotype showed up many times. Written as DNA, the CDR3 is TGTGCCAGCAGCATCGGGACTCTCCAAGAGACCCAGTACTTC. This sequence encodes CASSIGTLQETQYF. The chain joins TRBV13 to TRBJ2-5; maybe TRBD2 (6 bases). CDR3 length: 14 residues. In germline, CDR1 is PRHDT, CDR2 FYEKMQ (reference sequence). The V gene lost 5 bases and the J gene lost 1 base, with 11 bases spanning the gap.

This clonotype was counted many times. V gene TRBV28 combines with J gene TRBJ2-7, with D uncertain. This CDR3 contains 13 residues. Trimming left V 3 bases short and J 7 bases short, with 13 bases between. CDR1 and CDR2 from the germline V gene are MDHEN and SYDVKM. CDR3 loop: CASSFEIGWEQYF. The CDR3 bases are TGTGCCAGCAGTTTCGAAATAGGTTGGGAGCAGTACTTC.

This rearrangement joins TRBV7-9 to TRBJ2-7; tentative D call: TRBD1 (6 bases). The V end lost 1 base, the J end lost 5 bases, and 15 bases lay between the germline ends. The germline V gene has CDR1 SEHNR and CDR2 FQNEAQ (reference sequence). There are 15 residues in the CDR3. The CDR3 region is CASSLGGRGSDEQYF. CDR3 sequence (DNA): TGTGCCAGCAGCTTAGGTGGCAGGGGATCGGACGAGCAGTACTTC.

A word on this clonotype: The conserved final phenylalanine or tryptophan is absent from the CDR3, which likely points to a read error. The V call is TRBV27, the J call TRBJ2-1; 10 bases fit TRBD1. The CDR3 runs to 15 residues. The V gene's germline CDR1 is MNHEY and CDR2 SMNVEV (reference sequence). The V and J ends lost 4 bases and 2 bases, in that order; junction bases with no gene match: 2. The CDR3 spells CASSSGTGAYNEQFL. In nucleotides, the CDR3 is TGTGCCAGCAGTTCCGGGACAGGGGCCTACAATGAGCAGTTCCTC.

This clonotype was recorded many times. J is TRBJ2-3 and V is TRBV29-1; D call uncertain. The CDR3 consists of 13 residues. Trimming cost V 4 bases and J 0 bases, with 8 bases left between them. In germline, CDR1 is SQVTM, CDR2 ANQGSEA. This chain's CDR3 is CSVADPSTDTQYF. The CDR3 nucleotides read TGCAGCGTTGCGGACCCGAGCACAGATACGCAGTATTTT.

The chain is built from TRBV24-1 and TRBJ2-3; no clear D gene. Trimming took off 8 bases at V and 4 bases at J, with 9 bases between the two ends. The CDR3 is 12 amino acids. Germline V gene data show CDR1 as KGHDR and CDR2 as SFDVKD. The CDR3 region is CATKRTPDTQYF. The CDR3 DNA follows: TGTGCCACCAAGAGAACCCCAGATACGCAGTATTTT.

This clonotype has a handful of counts. The V gene is TRBV24-1, the J gene TRBJ2-3, with 8 bases matching TRBD1. Per germline, CDR1 KGHDR and CDR2 SFDVKD. The CDR3 is 17 residues long. Trimming at V came to 3 bases and at J to 1 base, leaving 8 bases not matched to a gene. The CDR3 DNA reads TGTGCCACCAGTGATGGCCGACAGGGGATAGGCACAGATACGCAGTATTTT. This codes for CATSDGRQGIGTDTQYF.

In regard to this clonotype: This may be a read error, as it is one base from a much larger clone. The gene calls are TRBV12-3 or TRBV12-4 and TRBJ1-5, with D tentatively TRBD1 (5 bases). This CDR3 is 14 amino acids long. The V gene lost 6 bases and the J gene lost 5 bases, with 14 bases spanning the gap. CDR3 residues: CASRSTTGDQPQHF. CDR3 nucleotide sequence: TGTGCCAGCAGGTCTACAACAGGCGATCAGCCCCAGCATTTT.

In its sample, this clonotype was seen many times. This sequence joins TRBV4-1 and TRBJ2-5; D call uncertain. V was cut by 0 bases and J by 0 bases, with 5 bases left in between. The CDR3 is 14 amino acids. CDR1 MGHRA and CDR2 YSYEKL come from the germline V gene. The CDR3 region is CASSQEGNQETQYF. Written as DNA, the CDR3 is TGCGCCAGCAGCCAAGAAGGAAACCAAGAGACCCAGTACTTC.

There are many counts of this clonotype. V gene TRBV13 combines with J gene TRBJ2-2, with D perhaps TRBD2 (6 bases). Germline CDR1 is PRHDT and CDR2 is FYEKMQ (reference sequence). V shed 5 bases and J shed 0 bases, with 16 bases lying between them. The CDR3 loop spans 17 amino acids. CDR3 sequence reads: CASSPAPLATNTGELFF. Here the CDR3 DNA reads TGTGCCAGCAGCCCAGCTCCCCTAGCGACGAACACCGGGGAGCTGTTTTTT.

Comments on this clonotype: Sequence at one end of the junction differs from germline and may be a read error. This chain uses TRBV20-1 with TRBJ2-1; TRBD2 aligns across 12 bases. The length of the CDR3 is 17 residues. The germline V gene encodes CDR1 DFQATT and CDR2 SNEGSKA (reference sequence). CDR3 residues: CSAGETSGGHSNGEQFF. The CDR3 coding sequence is TGCAGTGCTGGAGAGACTAGCGGGGGCCATTCAAACGGTGAGCAGTTCTTC.

The CDR3 nucleotides read TGTGCCAGCAGCACTTTTGTTGGGGCAGACACTGAAGCTTTCTTT. Protein sequence: CASSTFVGADTEAFF. V gene TRBV7-6 combines with J gene TRBJ1-1; tentatively, D is TRBD1 (5 bases). The germline V gene encodes CDR1 SGHVS and CDR2 FNYEAQ. The CDR3 is made up of 15 amino acids. The V and J ends lost 5 bases and 3 bases respectively, with 16 bases between them.

This clonotype was seen many times. The chain has TRBV29-1 and TRBJ2-2, with D maybe TRBD1 (6 bases). The germline CDR1 and CDR2 sequences are SQVTM and ANQGSEA. The CDR3 consists of 15 residues. V was trimmed by 6 bases and J by 6 bases, leaving 20 bases between them. This CDR3 is CSVGDPGHLPGELFF. The CDR3 DNA reads TGCAGCGTCGGTGACCCGGGACACCTACCCGGGGAGCTGTTTTTT.

The chain links TRBV7-9 to TRBJ1-1, with a possible D match to TRBD1 (5 bases). CDR3 length: 13 residues. Deletions cut 6 bases from V and 3 bases from J, with 11 bases between. Germline V gene lookup returns CDR1 SEHNR and CDR2 FQNEAQ (reference sequence). The CDR3 is CASSSLGHTEAFF. CDR3 nucleotides: TGTGCCAGCAGTAGCTTGGGGCACACTGAAGCTTTCTTT. Drawing the rest from reference TRBV7-9 and TRBJ1-1, the complete variable domain is DTGVSQNPRHKITKRGQNVTFRCDPISEHNRLYWYRQTLGQGPEFLTYFQNEAQLEKSRLLSDRFSAERPKGSFSTLEIQRTEQGDSAMYLCASSSLGHTEAFFGQGTRLTVV.

This clonotype was counted many times. This chain links TRBV23-1 with TRBJ2-3, with 11 bases matching TRBD2. TRBV23-1 is an open reading frame whose function is uncertain. V trimming: 2 bases; J trimming: 2 bases; junction bases outside the gene matches: 3. The CDR3 has 16 residues. CDR3 in amino acids: CASSQPLAGATDTQYF. The CDR3 DNA reads TGCGCCAGCAGTCAACCACTAGCGGGGGCCACAGATACGCAGTATTTT.

Many counts were recorded for this clonotype. This rearrangement joins TRBV13 to TRBJ1-6, with 8 positions matching TRBD1. The CDR3 length is 15 residues. CDR1 is PRHDT and CDR2 is FYEKMQ in the germline V gene (reference sequence). The ends lost 5 bases at V and 7 bases at J; junction bases unmatched: 7. The CDR3 nucleotides are TGTGCCAGCAGCGCTGGACAGGGATTGAATTCACCCCTCCACTTT. It encodes CASSAGQGLNSPLHF.

This clonotype was picked up a small number of times. This chain uses TRBV7-9 with TRBJ1-1; D remains ambiguous. The CDR3 is 14 residues long. CDR1 SEHNR and CDR2 FQNEAQ come from the germline V gene (reference sequence). Trimming removed 1 base at V and 1 base at J, with 7 bases between. As DNA, the CDR3 is TGTGCCAGCAGCTTAGTGAGGCGGAACACTGAAGCTTTCTTT. It is translated as CASSLVRRNTEAFF.

This clonotype was recorded many times. The chain is built from TRBV6-5 and TRBJ2-3; possible D gene TRBD1, 7 bases. The V gene lost 4 bases and the J gene lost 3 bases, with 14 bases spanning the gap. The CDR3 runs 15 residues. Germline values: CDR1 MNHEY, CDR2 SVGAGI. The CDR3 nucleotides read TGTGCCAGCAGTTCGACAGGGACTCATACAGATACGCAGTATTTT. Encoded protein: CASSSTGTHTDTQYF.

Remarks on this clonotype: Compared with germline, one end of the junction differs, possibly owing to a read error. The chain is built from TRBV29-1 and TRBJ1-1, with 7 nucleotides matching TRBD1. The CDR3 is 16 amino acids. Germline-derived CDR1 and CDR2 are SQVTM and ANQGSEA. CDR3 loop: CNVEGHLGQRNTEAFF. The CDR3 region has the DNA TGCAACGTTGAGGGTCATTTGGGACAGCGGAACACTGAAGCTTTCTTT.